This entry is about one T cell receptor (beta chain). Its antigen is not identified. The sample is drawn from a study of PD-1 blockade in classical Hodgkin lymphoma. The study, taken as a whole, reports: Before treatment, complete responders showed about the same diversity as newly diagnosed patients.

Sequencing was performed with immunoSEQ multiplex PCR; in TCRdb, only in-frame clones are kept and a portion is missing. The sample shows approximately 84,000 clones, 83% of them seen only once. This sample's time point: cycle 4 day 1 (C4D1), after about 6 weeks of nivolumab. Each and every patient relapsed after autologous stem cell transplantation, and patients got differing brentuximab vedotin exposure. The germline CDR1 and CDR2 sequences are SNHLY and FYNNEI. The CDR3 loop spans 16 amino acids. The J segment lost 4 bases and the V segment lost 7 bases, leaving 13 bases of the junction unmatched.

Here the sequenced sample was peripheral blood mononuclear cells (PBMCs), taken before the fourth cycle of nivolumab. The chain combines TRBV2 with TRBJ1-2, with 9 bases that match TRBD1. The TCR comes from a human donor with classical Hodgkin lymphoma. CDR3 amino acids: CASTPSGGQGPYGYTF. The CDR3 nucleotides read TGTGCCAGCACCCCCTCGGGGGGACAGGGACCCTATGGCTACACCTTC.